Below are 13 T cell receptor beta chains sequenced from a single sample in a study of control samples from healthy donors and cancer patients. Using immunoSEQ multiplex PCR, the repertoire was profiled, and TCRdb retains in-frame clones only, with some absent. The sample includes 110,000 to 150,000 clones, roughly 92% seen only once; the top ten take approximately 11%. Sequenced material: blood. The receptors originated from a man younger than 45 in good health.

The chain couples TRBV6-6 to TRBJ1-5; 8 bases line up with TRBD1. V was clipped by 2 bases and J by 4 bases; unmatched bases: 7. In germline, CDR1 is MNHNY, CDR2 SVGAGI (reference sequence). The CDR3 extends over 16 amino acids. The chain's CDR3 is CASSYLGQDWNQPQHF. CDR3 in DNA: TGTGCCAGCAGTTACCTGGGACAGGACTGGAATCAGCCCCAGCATTTT.

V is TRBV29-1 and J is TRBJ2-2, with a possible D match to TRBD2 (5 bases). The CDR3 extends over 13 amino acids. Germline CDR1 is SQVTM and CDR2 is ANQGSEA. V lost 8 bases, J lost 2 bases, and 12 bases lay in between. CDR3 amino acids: CSSRRGNTGELFF. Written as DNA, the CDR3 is TGCAGCTCCCGACGGGGTAACACCGGGGAGCTGTTTTTT.

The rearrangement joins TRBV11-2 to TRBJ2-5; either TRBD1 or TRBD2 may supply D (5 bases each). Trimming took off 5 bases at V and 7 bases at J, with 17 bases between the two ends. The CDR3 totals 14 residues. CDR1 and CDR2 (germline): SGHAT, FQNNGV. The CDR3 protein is CASSTLREFRTQYF. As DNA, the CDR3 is TGTGCCAGCAGCACCCTCAGGGAGTTTCGGACCCAGTACTTC.

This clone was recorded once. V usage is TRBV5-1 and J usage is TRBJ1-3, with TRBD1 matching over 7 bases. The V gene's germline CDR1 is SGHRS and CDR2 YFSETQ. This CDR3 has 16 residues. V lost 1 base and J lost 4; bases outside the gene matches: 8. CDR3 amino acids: CASSLRQGVSGNTIYF. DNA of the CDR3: TGCGCCAGCAGCTTGCGCCAGGGGGTCTCAGGAAACACCATATATTTT.

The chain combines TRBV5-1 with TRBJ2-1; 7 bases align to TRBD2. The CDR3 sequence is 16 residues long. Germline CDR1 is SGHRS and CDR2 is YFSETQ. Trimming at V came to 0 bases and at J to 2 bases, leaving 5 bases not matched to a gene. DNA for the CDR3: TGCGCCAGCAGCTTGGTTGGGGGAGGGACCTACAATGAGCAGTTCTTC. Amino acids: CASSLVGGGTYNEQFF.

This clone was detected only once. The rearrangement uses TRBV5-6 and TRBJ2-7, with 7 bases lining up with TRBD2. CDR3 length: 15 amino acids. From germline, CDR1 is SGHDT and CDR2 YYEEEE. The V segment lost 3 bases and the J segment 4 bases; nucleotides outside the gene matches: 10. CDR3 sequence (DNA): TGTGCCAGCAGCTGGGACGGGGGGAGGGTATACGAGCAGTACTTC. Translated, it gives CASSWDGGRVYEQYF.

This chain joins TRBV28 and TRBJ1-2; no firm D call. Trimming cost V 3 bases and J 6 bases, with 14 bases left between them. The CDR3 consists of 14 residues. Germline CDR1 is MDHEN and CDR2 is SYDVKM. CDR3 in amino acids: CASSFLAAKDGYTF. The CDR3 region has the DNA TGTGCCAGCAGTTTTCTTGCGGCAAAGGATGGCTACACCTTC.

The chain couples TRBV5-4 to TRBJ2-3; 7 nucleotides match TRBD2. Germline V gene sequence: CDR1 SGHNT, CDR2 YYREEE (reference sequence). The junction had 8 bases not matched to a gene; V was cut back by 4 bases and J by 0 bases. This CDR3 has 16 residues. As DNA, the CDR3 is TGTGCCAGCAGCCCGTTTATTAGCGGGAGCACAGATACGCAGTATTTT. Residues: CASSPFISGSTDTQYF.

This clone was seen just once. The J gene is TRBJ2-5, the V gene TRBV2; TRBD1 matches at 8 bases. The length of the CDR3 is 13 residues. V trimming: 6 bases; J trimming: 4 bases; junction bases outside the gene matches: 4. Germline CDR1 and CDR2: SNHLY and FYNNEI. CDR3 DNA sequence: TGTGCCAGCAGGGGACAGGTTAGAGAGACCCAGTACTTC. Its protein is CASRGQVRETQYF.

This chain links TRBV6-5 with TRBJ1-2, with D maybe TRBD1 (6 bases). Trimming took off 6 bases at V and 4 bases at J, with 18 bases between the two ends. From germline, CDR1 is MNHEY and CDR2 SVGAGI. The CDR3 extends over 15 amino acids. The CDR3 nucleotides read TGTGCCAGCAGAGCCGGGACACCTGCGGGCTATGGCTACACCTTC. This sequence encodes CASRAGTPAGYGYTF.

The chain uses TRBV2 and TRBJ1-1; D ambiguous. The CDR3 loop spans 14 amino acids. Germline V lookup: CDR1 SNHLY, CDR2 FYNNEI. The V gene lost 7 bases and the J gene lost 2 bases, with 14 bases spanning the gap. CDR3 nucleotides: TGTGCCAGCATCGGACCTATACCTAACACTGAAGCTTTCTTT. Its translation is CASIGPIPNTEAFF.

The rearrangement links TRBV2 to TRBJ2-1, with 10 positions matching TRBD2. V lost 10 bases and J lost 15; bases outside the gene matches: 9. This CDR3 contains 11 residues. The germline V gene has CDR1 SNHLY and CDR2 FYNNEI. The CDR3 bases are TGTGCCATCTCACTAGCGGGGAACTTGTTCTTC. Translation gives CAISLAGNLFF.

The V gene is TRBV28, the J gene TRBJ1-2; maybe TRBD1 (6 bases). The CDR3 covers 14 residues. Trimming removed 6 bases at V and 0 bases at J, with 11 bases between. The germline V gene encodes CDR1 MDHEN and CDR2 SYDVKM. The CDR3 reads CASSRGQTNYGYTF. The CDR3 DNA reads TGTGCCAGCAGCCGAGGACAGACTAACTATGGCTACACCTTC.